The T cell receptor beta chain described here comes from a study of response to subunit inactivated influenza vaccine listed by TCRdb under 2018. About the investigation overall: The study used deep quantitative T cell receptor repertoire profiling to track responses to a trivalent subunit inactivated influenza vaccine.

As concerns this clonotype: Its cognate antigen has yet to be identified. No quality values exist for individual bases; no much larger clone is one base distant.

Library construction relied on RT-PCR. Sequencing was carried out with an Illumina HiSeq 2500. In TCRdb, the public reads were trimmed at Q25 with fastp and aligned with MiXCR, with productive beta chains retained. Records with the same CDR3 protein are collapsed into one entry carrying the most frequent genes and DNA. This sample has over 150,000 distinct CDR3 sequences in its table, and approximately 15% of those were observed once. The leading ten clones occupy under 30% of the sample. The investigation overall reported the following: It was suggested by the authors that each seasonal influenza vaccination may recruit only a limited number of new T cells.

The CDR3 starts with the cysteine, ends with the phenylalanine, and has 16 residues. CDR3 DNA only is kept here, 48 bases in frame from base 1. Clipping removes 6 bases from V and 6 bases from J, with 16 as the unmatched junction base count. This receptor was taken from a man aged 50 to 59 who received an inactivated influenza vaccine. Donor details come from another sample of the same person, matched by shared clones. This material consisted of CD8+ T cells sorted from PBMCs, taken roughly 5 days after vaccination. The chain is encoded by TRBV12-3 or TRBV12-4 joined to TRBJ2-7, with 8 central nucleotides matching TRBD2. Here the CDR3 is given as CASSPWGRGGMGEQYF. In nucleotides, the sequence is TGTGCCAGCAGCCCGTGGGGCCGGGGGGGAATGGGCGAGCAGTACTTC.